Shown below are 8 T cell receptor beta chains from a single sample sequenced in a study of chemoradiotherapy in HPV16-positive cancers. TCRdb keeps only in-frame clones here, not all; method: immunoSEQ multiplex PCR. Altogether 40,000 to 60,000 clones are present, under 95% being singletons, with the ten largest covering more than 3%. The source material was blood, sampled from a patient who underwent chemoradiotherapy. Every receptor here comes from a human donor with HPV-associated anogenital cancer.

CDR3: CASSQPNQPQHF. DNA for the CDR3: TGCGCCAGCAGCCAGCCCAATCAGCCCCAGCATTTT. The rearrangement links TRBV4-1 to TRBJ1-5; no definite D call. CDR3 size: 12 residues. V was clipped by 3 bases and J by 3 bases, with 3 bases between them. CDR1 and CDR2 from the germline V gene are MGHRA and YSYEKL.

The chain combines TRBV6-5 with TRBJ2-1, with D hard to call. The CDR3 contains 11 residues. With 5 bases removed from V and 2 bases from J, the gap between germline ends came to 1 base. Germline V gives CDR1 MNHEY, CDR2 SVGAGI. CDR3 sequence (DNA): TGTGCCAGCAGTGCCTACAATGAGCAGTTCTTC. Translating it yields CASSAYNEQFF.

This clone was seen just once. The chain employs TRBV5-1 and TRBJ2-6; D is ambiguous. The length of the CDR3 is 16 residues. Trimming cost V 3 bases and J 0 bases, with 10 bases left between them. Per germline, CDR1 SGHRS and CDR2 YFSETQ. The CDR3 DNA reads TGCGCCAGCAGCTCTTCCGAGCTCTCTGGGGCCAACGTCCTGACTTTC. This codes for CASSSSELSGANVLTF.

The chain has TRBV4-2 and TRBJ2-1; D gene unclear. Germline loops: CDR1 LGHNA, CDR2 YNFKEQ. Trimming pared 5 bases from V and 4 bases from J, leaving 12 bases between. This CDR3 contains 14 residues. CDR3 nucleotides: TGTGCCAGCAGCACCGAAGATGAGTACAATGAGCAGTTCTTC. Encoded protein: CASSTEDEYNEQFF.

A single count supports this clone. The chain recombines TRBV18 with TRBJ1-2; 9 positions match TRBD1. This CDR3 is 15 amino acids long. After removal of 6 bases from V and 4 bases from J, the junction contained 9 bases not matched to a gene. Germline CDR1 and CDR2: KGHSH and LQKENI. This CDR3 reads CASSPAGQGIYGYTF. In nucleotides, the CDR3 is TGTGCCAGCTCCCCCGCGGGACAGGGAATCTATGGCTACACCTTC.

The genes are TRBV30 and TRBJ1-6; D not resolved. The germline CDR1 and CDR2 sequences are GTSNPN and SVGIG (reference sequence). This CDR3 has 12 amino acids. V was shortened by 7 bases and J by 7 bases, with 11 bases between the two germline ends. Here the CDR3 reads CALTLMNSPLHF. The DNA of the CDR3 is TGTGCCTTGACCCTTATGAATTCACCCCTCCACTTT. The complete variable domain, with remaining parts taken from reference TRBV30 and TRBJ1-6, reads SQTIHQWPATLVQPVGSPLSLECTVEGTSNPNLYWYRQAAGRGLQLLFYSVGIGQISSEVPQNLSASRPQDRQFILSSKKLLLSDSGFYLCALTLMNSPLHFGNGTRLTVT.

The chain links TRBV7-3 to TRBJ1-6; D is ambiguous. The CDR3 contains 10 residues. The V gene's germline CDR1 is SGHTA and CDR2 FQGTGA. In DNA form, the CDR3 reads TGTAGGCCCCCTAATTCACCCCTCCACTTT. Translated: CRPPNSPLHF.

The chain carries TRBV15 and TRBJ1-1, with D possibly matching TRBD1 (5 bases). This CDR3 has 14 residues. V was trimmed by 0 bases and J by 12 bases, leaving 17 bases between them. From germline, CDR1 is LNHNV and CDR2 YYDKDF (reference sequence). CDR3 residues: CATSRDPGPLGSFF. The CDR3 DNA is TGTGCCACCAGCAGAGACCCGGGGCCCCTCGGGTCTTTCTTT.